These 16 T cell receptor beta chains were all obtained from the same sample, sequenced in a study of blood T cell repertoires in COVID-19. Profiling relied on immunoSEQ multiplex PCR, and the TCRdb table lists in-frame clones only, not all of them. The sample includes about 100,000 clones, over 80% of them seen just once. Sequences were obtained from peripheral blood. The receptors derive from a man in his sixties or seventies with active or convalescent COVID-19.

The chain combines TRBV13 with TRBJ2-6, with D perhaps TRBD2 (5 bases). This CDR3 is 17 amino acids long. Per the germline V gene, CDR1 is PRHDT and CDR2 is FYEKMQ (reference sequence). V lost 5 bases and J 2 bases, leaving 16 bases between the germline ends. The CDR3: CASSPDWALPGANVLTF. The CDR3 DNA follows: TGTGCCAGCAGCCCGGACTGGGCTCTGCCTGGGGCCAACGTCCTGACTTTC.

The chain links TRBV2 to TRBJ2-3; tentatively, D is TRBD2 (5 bases). V was cut by 6 bases and J by 5 bases, with 12 bases left in between. Germline V gives CDR1 SNHLY, CDR2 FYNNEI. This CDR3 is built from 13 residues. The CDR3 bases are TGTGCCAGCAGGTCGGGGAGAGGAGATACGCAGTATTTT. It specifies CASRSGRGDTQYF.

V is TRBV30 and J is TRBJ1-2; 7 nucleotides match TRBD1. The CDR3 consists of 12 residues. Losses at the gene ends were 4 bases for V and 11 bases for J; bases not matched to a gene: 10. CDR1 and CDR2 (germline): GTSNPN, SVGIG (reference sequence). The CDR3 nucleotides read TGTGCCTGGACTGGGGGGACAGAGAGATACACCTTC. Its protein product is CAWTGGTERYTF. Using reference TRBV30 and TRBJ1-2 for the parts outside the CDR3, the full variable domain is SQTIHQWPATLVQPVGSPLSLECTVEGTSNPNLYWYRQAAGRGLQLLFYSVGIGQISSEVPQNLSASRPQDRQFILSSKKLLLSDSGFYLCAWTGGTERYTFGSGTRLTVV.

The chain carries TRBV5-1 and TRBJ1-1, with 10 bases aligning to TRBD1. Germline V lookup: CDR1 SGHRS, CDR2 YFSETQ. This CDR3 spans 16 amino acids. Germline trimming cut 0 bases from V and 5 bases from J; bases unmatched to any gene: 7. The CDR3 is CASSLGWDRGSTEAFF. The CDR3 DNA reads TGCGCCAGCAGCTTGGGCTGGGACAGGGGTAGTACTGAAGCTTTCTTT.

The chain uses TRBV7-2 and TRBJ2-1; D is possibly TRBD2 (6 bases). The germline V gene has CDR1 SGHTA and CDR2 FQGNSA. There are 15 residues in the CDR3. V lost 10 bases and J 0 bases, leaving 16 bases between the germline ends. CDR3 residues: CATSPEGGSYNEQFF. The DNA of the CDR3 is TGTGCCACCTCCCCGGAGGGCGGCTCCTACAATGAGCAGTTCTTC. The full variable domain, with the rest looked up from reference TRBV7-2 and TRBJ2-1, is GAGVSQSPSNKVTEKGKDVELRCDPISGHTALYWYRQSLGQGLEFLIYFQGNSAPDKSGLPSDRFSAERTGGSVSTLTIQRTQQEDSAVYLCATSPEGGSYNEQFFGPGTRLTVL.

CDR3 coding DNA: TGCAGCGTGGCCCTTCAGGGGAACTTAGCCAAAAACATTCAGTACTTC. As protein: CSVALQGNLAKNIQYF. The gene calls are TRBV29-1 and TRBJ2-4; the D gene is possibly TRBD1 (6 bases). The CDR3 is made up of 16 amino acids. Trimming removed 6 bases at V and 0 bases at J, with 18 bases between. Germline CDR1 SQVTM, CDR2 ANQGSEA.

V gene TRBV9 combines with J gene TRBJ2-3; 8 nucleotides align to TRBD1. V was pared by 0 bases and J by 1 base, with 4 bases of the junction left unmatched. This CDR3 region has 16 residues. Germline CDR1 SGDLS, CDR2 YYNGEE. CDR3 loop: CASSVDNRGGTDTQYF. The DNA of the CDR3 is TGTGCCAGCAGCGTAGACAACAGGGGGGGCACAGATACGCAGTATTTT.

This clone was observed once. The chain joins TRBV20-1 to TRBJ2-1, with D possibly matching TRBD2 (5 bases). The length of the CDR3 is 10 residues. V was cut by 5 bases and J by 10 bases, with 9 bases left in between. Germline V gene sequence: CDR1 DFQATT, CDR2 SNEGSKA (reference sequence). CDR3 DNA sequence: TGCAGTGCTCGGCGGGTCGAGCAGTTCTTC. Residues: CSARRVEQFF.

The rearrangement joins TRBV2 to TRBJ1-1; 7 bases match TRBD1. V lost 2 bases and J lost 10; bases outside the gene matches: 7. CDR1 SNHLY and CDR2 FYNNEI come from the germline V gene. The CDR3 spans 13 residues. The CDR3 DNA follows: TGTGCCAGCAGTGAATTGCGACAGGGAGTAGCTTTCTTT. Translation gives CASSELRQGVAFF.

V and J are TRBV5-1 and TRBJ2-1; the match to TRBD1 covers 10 bases. The CDR3 is 16 residues long. From germline, CDR1 is SGHRS and CDR2 YFSETQ. The ends lost 1 base at V and 2 bases at J; junction bases unmatched: 3. The CDR3 region is CASSLRQGAAYNEQFF. The DNA of the CDR3 is TGCGCCAGCAGCTTGAGACAGGGGGCGGCCTACAATGAGCAGTTCTTC.

The chain has TRBV28 and TRBJ2-7, with TRBD1 identical over 11 bases. Germline lookup yields CDR1 MDHEN and CDR2 SYDVKM. The CDR3 spans 15 residues. Germline trimming cut 5 bases from V and 2 bases from J; bases unmatched to any gene: 5. The CDR3 region has the DNA TGTGCCAGCAGTGGACAGGGGGCAGGGCCCTACGAGCAGTACTTC. It codes for CASSGQGAGPYEQYF.

The chain employs TRBV6-2 or TRBV6-3 and TRBJ2-7; no definite D call. The CDR3 is 17 amino acids. Trimming pared 5 bases from V and 5 bases from J, leaving 25 bases between. Germline CDR1 is MNHEY and CDR2 is SVGEGT. CDR3 in DNA: TGTGCCAGCAGTAACGCGCCCACGCTACGCGTAATCCACGAGCAGTACTTC. As protein: CASSNAPTLRVIHEQYF.

The chain uses TRBV3-1 (or the pseudogene TRBV3-2) and TRBJ1-2; 11 bases align to TRBD1. The germline CDR1 and CDR2 sequences are LGHDT and YNNKEL (reference sequence). Trimming at V came to 3 bases and at J to 8 bases, leaving 8 bases not matched to a gene. The length of the CDR3 is 15 residues. The CDR3 DNA reads TGTGCCAGCAGCCACCATGGGACAGGGGGTGAGGGCTACACCTTC. Its translation: CASSHHGTGGEGYTF.

This chain joins TRBV5-1 and TRBJ2-5, with a tentative D call TRBD2 (6 bases). The CDR3 loop spans 15 amino acids. Germline V CDR1 and CDR2: SGHRS, YFSETQ. V gave up 4 bases and J gave up 1 base, with 14 bases separating them. For the CDR3, the DNA is TGCGCCAGCAGCGGGGGGAGGCAGGCCCAAGAGACCCAGTACTTC. Its protein product is CASSGGRQAQETQYF. Together with reference TRBV5-1 and TRBJ2-5, the CDR3 gives the full variable domain: KAGVTQTPRYLIKTRGQQVTLSCSPISGHRSVSWYQQTPGQGLQFLFEYFSETQRNKGNFPGRFSGRQFSNSRSEMNVSTLELGDSALYLCASSGGRQAQETQYFGPGTRLLVL.

V and J are TRBV24-1 and TRBJ2-3, with 10 positions matching TRBD2. Per germline, CDR1 KGHDR and CDR2 SFDVKD. V trimming: 11 bases; J trimming: 3 bases; junction bases outside the gene matches: 25. The CDR3 extends over 20 amino acids. In DNA, the CDR3 is TGTGCCAAACGAAGTCACCAGGGGAACCGGCTAGCGGGGGTGACAGATACGCAGTATTTT. This gives the protein CAKRSHQGNRLAGVTDTQYF.

The gene calls are TRBV5-1 and TRBJ2-7, with 8 bases identical to TRBD1. CDR1 and CDR2 (germline): SGHRS, YFSETQ. Trimming at V came to 0 bases and at J to 2 bases, leaving 1 base not matched to a gene. This CDR3 is 14 amino acids long. CDR3 sequence (DNA): TGCGCCAGCAGCTTGGGGACAGGGACCTACGAGCAGTACTTC. This gives the protein CASSLGTGTYEQYF.